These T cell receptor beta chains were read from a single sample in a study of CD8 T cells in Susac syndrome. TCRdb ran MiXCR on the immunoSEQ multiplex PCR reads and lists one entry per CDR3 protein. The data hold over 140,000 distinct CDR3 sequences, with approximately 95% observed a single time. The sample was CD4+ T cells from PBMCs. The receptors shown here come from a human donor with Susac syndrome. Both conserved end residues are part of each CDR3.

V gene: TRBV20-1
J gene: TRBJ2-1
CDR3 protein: CSAATHNEQFF

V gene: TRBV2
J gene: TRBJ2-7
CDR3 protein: CASSEGGVEYEQYF

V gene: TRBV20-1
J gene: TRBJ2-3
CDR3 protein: CSASSGIDTQYF

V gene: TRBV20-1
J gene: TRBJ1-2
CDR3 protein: CSARVEVRGGYTF

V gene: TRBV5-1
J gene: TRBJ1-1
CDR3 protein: CASSTGQGKTEAFF

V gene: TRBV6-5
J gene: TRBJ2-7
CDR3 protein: CASKLDRVQYEQYF

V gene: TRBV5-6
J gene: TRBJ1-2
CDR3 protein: CASSQTHLNYGYTF

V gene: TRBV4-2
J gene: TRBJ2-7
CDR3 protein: CASSQGQRKNEQYF

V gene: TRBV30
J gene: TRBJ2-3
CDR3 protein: CAWSVAGLSTDTQYF

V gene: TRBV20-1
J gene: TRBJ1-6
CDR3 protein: CSARDRAGWSSPLHF

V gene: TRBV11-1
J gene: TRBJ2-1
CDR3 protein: CASSLLLAAYNEQFF

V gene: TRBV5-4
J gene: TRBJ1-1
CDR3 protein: CASSAGRQSEAFF

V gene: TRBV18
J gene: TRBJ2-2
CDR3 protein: CASRTGTGELFF

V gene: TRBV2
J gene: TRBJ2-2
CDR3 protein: CASSALSGLALNTGELFF

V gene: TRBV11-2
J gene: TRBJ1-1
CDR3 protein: CASSSTGTAFF

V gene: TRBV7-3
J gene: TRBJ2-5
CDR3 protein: CASSAGTGRQETQYF

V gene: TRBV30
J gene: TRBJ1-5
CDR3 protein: CAWSVRGAQPQHF

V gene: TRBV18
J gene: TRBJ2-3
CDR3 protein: CASSPARSADTQYF

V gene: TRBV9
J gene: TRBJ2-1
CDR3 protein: CASSVRTTYNEQFF

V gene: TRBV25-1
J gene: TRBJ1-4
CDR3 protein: CASSPLGTENEKLFF

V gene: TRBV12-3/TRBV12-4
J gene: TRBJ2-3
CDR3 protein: CASSLLGDRAQYF

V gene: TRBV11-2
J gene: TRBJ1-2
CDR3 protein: CASSRGTVSVYTF

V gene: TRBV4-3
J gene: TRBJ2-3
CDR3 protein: CASSSSGRADTQYF

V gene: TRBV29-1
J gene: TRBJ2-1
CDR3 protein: CSVAGGDLPRPYNEQFF

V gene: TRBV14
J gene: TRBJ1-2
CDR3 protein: CASSQQGNYGYTF

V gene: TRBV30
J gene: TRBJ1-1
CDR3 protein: CAWSFQGGTEAFF

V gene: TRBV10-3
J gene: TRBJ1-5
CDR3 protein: CASARADANQPQHF

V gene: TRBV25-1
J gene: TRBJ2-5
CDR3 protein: CASLGANQETQYF

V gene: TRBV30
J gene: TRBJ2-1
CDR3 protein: CAWSEYDEQFF

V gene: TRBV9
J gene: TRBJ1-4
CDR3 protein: CASSVDEWRPTINEKLFF

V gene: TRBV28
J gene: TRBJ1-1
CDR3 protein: CASSPHRTGNTEAFF

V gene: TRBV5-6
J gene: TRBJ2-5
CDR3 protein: CASSYADRHQETQYF

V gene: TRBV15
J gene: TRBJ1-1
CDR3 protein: CATSRDGTEAFF

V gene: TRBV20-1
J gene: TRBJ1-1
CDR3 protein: CSARGSTEAFF

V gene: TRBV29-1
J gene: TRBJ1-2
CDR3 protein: CSVEMYQGPYYGYTF

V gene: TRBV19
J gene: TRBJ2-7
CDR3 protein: CASSAGLADSSYEQYF